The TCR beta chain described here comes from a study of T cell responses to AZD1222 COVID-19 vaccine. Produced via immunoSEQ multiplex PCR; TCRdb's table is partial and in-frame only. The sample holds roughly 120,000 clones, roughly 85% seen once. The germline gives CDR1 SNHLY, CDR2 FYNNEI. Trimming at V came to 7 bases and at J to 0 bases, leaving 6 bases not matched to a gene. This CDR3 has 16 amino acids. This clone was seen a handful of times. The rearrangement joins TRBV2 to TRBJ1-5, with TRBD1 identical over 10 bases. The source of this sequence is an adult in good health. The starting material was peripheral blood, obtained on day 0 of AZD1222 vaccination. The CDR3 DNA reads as TGTGCCAGCACCAGGGACAGGGGCGGTAGCAATCAGCCCCAGCATTTT. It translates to CASTRDRGGSNQPQHF.